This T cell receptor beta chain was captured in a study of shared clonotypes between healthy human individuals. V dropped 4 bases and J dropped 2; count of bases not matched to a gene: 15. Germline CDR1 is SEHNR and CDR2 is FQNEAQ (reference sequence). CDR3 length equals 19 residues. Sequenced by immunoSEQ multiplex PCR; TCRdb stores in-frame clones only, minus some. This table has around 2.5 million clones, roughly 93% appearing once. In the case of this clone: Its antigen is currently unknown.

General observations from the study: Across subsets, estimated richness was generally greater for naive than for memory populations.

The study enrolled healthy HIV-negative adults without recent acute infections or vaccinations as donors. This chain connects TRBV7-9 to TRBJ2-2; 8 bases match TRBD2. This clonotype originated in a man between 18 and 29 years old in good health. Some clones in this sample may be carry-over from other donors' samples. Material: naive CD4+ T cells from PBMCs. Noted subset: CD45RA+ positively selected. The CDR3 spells CASSSRRDSGNINTGELFF. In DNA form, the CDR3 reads TGTGCCAGCAGCTCCCGCCGGGATAGCGGGAATATTAACACCGGGGAGCTGTTTTTT. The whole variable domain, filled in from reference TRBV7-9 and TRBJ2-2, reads DTGVSQNPRHKITKRGQNVTFRCDPISEHNRLYWYRQTLGQGPEFLTYFQNEAQLEKSRLLSDRFSAERPKGSFSTLEIQRTEQGDSAMYLCASSSRRDSGNINTGELFFGEGSRLTVL.